This TCR beta chain was profiled in a study of early T cells in non-severe SARS-CoV-2 infection. Study details: Sequencing was performed on bulk RNA from unsorted whole blood, leaving chains unpaired.

General study findings and limits: Comparison of clonotypes with VDJdb favored anti-spike CD8 responses while missing private and CD4 specificities.

This clonotype was counted a few times. Its antigen remains unknown. In the library, individual cDNA molecules carried attached unique molecular identifiers. TCRdb called the 5' RACE reads again in MiXCR, with one record for every CDR3 protein. The sample holds around 77,000 distinct CDR3 sequences; around 10% are singletons and the top ten take about 8.3%. The sequencing used whole blood, collected at baseline. The sequence was collected from an adult who was a healthcare worker with PCR-confirmed SARS-CoV-2 infection or an uninfected control (not recorded which).

The CDR3 bases are TGTGCCAGCATGAACACTGAAGCTTTCTTT. Translated: CASMNTEAFF. The chain has TRBV6-1 and TRBJ1-1; D unresolved. Per the germline V gene, CDR1 is MNHNS and CDR2 is SASEGT. CDR3 length: 10 residues. Trimming took 7 bases from V and 0 from J, leaving 0 bases between them.